The clone carrying this T cell receptor beta chain appeared many times. The data were obtained in a study of T-cell memory formation after mild COVID-19. TCRdb analysed the 5' RACE reads with MiXCR anew, one entry per CDR3 protein. Among 200,000 to 300,000 distinct CDR3 sequences listed, about a sixth were seen once. After removal of 2 bases from V and 5 bases from J, the junction contained 9 bases not matched to a gene. Germline V CDR1 and CDR2: SGHTA, FQGNSA. The CDR3 contains 16 residues. This chain links TRBV7-2 with TRBJ2-5; 9 bases match TRBD2. The clonotype comes from a man aged 18 to 35 who had mild COVID-19 (a few samples of this study predate the infection). Cell type and time point are not known. The source material was PBMCs or a T cell subset sorted from them (not recorded which). This CDR3 is CASSLRPAGGGETQYF. The CDR3 coding sequence is TGTGCCAGCAGCTTAAGGCCAGCGGGGGGAGGCGAGACCCAGTACTTC. Full variable domain (outside the CDR3, taken from reference TRBV7-2 and TRBJ2-5): GAGVSQSPSNKVTEKGKDVELRCDPISGHTALYWYRQSLGQGLEFLIYFQGNSAPDKSGLPSDRFSAERTGGSVSTLTIQRTQQEDSAVYLCASSLRPAGGGETQYFGPGTRLLVL.